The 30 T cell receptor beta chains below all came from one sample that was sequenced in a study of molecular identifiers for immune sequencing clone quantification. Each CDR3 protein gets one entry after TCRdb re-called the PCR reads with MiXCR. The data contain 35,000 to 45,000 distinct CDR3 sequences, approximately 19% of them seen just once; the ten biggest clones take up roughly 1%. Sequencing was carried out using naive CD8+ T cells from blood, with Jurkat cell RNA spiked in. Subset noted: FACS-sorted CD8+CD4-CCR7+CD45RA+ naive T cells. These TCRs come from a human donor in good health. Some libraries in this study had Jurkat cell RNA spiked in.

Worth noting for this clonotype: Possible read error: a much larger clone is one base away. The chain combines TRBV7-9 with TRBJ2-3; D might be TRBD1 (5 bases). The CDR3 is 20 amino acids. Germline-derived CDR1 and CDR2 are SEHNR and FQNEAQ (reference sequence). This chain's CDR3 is CASSLIHGANKERVSDTLYF. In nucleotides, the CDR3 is TGTGCCAGCAGCTTAATCCATGGGGCGAATAAGGAGAGAGTCTCAGATACGCTGTATTTT.

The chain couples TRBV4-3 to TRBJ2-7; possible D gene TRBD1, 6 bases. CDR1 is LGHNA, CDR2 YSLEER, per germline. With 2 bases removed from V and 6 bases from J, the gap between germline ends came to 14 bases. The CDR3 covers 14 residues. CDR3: CASSQTDSTCEQYF. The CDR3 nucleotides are TGCGCCAGCAGCCAAACGGACAGCACCTGCGAGCAGTACTTC.

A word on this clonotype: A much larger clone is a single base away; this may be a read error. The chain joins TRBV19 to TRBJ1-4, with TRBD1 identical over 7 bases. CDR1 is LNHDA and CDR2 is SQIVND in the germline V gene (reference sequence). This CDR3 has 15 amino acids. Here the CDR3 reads CASSMFGGGGERLFF. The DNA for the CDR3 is TGTGCCAGTAGTATGTTTGGAGGGGGCGGTGAAAGACTGTTTTTT.

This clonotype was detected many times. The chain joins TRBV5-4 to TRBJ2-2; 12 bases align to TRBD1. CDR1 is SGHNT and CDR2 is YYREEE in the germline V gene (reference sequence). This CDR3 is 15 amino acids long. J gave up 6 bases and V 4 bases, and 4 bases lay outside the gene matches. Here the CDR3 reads CASSDGTGGPGELFF. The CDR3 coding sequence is TGTGCCAGCAGCGACGGGACAGGGGGCCCCGGGGAGCTGTTTTTT.

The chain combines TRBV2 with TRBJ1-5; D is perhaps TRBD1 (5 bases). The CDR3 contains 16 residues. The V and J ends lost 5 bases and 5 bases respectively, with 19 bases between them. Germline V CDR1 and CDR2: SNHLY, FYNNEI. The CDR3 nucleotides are TGTGCCAGCAGTCCGTGGGGCCCTGTAGGCGATCAGCCCCAGCATTTT. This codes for CASSPWGPVGDQPQHF.

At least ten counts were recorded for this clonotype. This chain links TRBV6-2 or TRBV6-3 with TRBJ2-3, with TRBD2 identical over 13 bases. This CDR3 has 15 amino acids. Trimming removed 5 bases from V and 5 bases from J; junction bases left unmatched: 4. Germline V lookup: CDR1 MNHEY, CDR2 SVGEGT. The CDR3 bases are TGTGCCAGCAGTGACGGGACTAGCGGGATAGATACGCAGTATTTT. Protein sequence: CASSDGTSGIDTQYF.

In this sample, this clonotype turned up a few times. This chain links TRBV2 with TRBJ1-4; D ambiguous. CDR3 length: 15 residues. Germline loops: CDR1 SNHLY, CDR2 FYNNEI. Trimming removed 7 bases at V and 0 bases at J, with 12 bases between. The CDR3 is CASKTESATNEKLFF. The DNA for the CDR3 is TGTGCCAGCAAAACCGAGTCTGCAACTAATGAAAAACTGTTTTTT.

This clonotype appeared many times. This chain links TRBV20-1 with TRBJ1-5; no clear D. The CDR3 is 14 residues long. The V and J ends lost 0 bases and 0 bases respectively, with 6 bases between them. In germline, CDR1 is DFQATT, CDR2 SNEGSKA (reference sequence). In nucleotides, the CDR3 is TGCAGTGCTAGAGACCTTTATAGCAATCAGCCCCAGCATTTT. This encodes CSARDLYSNQPQHF.

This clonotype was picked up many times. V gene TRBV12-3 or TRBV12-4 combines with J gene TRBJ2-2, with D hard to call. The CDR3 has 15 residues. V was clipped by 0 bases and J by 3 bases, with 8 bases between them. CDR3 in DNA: TGTGCCAGCAGTTTAGCCACGGCCTACACCGGGGAGCTGTTTTTT. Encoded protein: CASSLATAYTGELFF.

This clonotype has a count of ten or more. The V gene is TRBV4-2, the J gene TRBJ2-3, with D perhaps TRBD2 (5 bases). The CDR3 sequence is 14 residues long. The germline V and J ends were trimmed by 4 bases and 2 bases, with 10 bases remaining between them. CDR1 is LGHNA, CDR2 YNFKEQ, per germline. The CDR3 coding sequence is TGTGCCAGCAGCCCGGACGGACTCACAGATACGCAGTATTTT. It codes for CASSPDGLTDTQYF.

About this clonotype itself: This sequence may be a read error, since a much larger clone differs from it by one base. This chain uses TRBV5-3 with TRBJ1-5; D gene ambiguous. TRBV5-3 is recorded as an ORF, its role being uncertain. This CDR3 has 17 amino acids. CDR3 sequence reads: CASSLDSLPAYNQPQHF. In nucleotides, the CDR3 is TGTGCCAGCAGCTTGGACTCACTTCCAGCCTACAATCAGCCCCAGCATTTT.

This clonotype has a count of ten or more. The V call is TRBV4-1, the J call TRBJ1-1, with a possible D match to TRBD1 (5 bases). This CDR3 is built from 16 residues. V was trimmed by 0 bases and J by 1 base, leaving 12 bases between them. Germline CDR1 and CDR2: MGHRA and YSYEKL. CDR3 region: CASSQDVGQENTEAFF. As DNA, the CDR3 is TGCGCCAGCAGCCAAGACGTAGGACAAGAGAACACTGAAGCTTTCTTT.

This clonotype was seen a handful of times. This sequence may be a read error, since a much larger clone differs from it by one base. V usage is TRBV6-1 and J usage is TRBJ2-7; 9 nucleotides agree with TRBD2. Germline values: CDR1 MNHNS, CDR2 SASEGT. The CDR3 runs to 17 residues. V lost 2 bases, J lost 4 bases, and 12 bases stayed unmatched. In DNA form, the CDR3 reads TGTGCCAGCAGTGAACCAGTAAGCGGCGGGGGGGTTTACGAGCAGTACTTC. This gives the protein CASSEPVSGGGVYEQYF.

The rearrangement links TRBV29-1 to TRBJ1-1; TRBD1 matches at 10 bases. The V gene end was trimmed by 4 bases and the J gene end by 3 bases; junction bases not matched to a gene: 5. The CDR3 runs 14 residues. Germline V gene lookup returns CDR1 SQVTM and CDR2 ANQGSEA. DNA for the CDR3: TGCAGCGTTGCCGGGACAGGGGTCTACACTGAAGCTTTCTTT. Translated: CSVAGTGVYTEAFF. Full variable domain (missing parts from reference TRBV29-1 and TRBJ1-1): SAVISQKPSRDICQRGTSLTIQCQVDSQVTMMFWYRQQPGQSLTLIATANQGSEATYESGFVIDKFPISRPNLTFSTLTVSNMSPEDSSIYLCSVAGTGVYTEAFFGQGTRLTVV.

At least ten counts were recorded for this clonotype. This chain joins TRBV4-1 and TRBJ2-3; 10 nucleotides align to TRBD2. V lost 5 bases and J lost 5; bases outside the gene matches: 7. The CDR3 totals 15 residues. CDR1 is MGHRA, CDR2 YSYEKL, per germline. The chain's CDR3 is CASSTLAGVRDTQYF. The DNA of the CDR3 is TGCGCCAGCAGCACGCTAGCGGGAGTCAGAGATACGCAGTATTTT.

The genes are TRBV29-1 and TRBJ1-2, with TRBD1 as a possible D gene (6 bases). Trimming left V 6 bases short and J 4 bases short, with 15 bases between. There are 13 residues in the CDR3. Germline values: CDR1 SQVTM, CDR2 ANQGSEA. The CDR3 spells CSVRQELLYGYTF. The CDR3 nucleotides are TGCAGCGTGCGACAGGAGCTACTCTATGGCTACACCTTC.

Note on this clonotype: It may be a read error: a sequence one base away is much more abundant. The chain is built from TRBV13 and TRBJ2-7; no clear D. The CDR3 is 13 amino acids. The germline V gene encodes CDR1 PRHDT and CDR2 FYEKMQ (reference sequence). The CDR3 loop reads CVSSFYSSYEQYF. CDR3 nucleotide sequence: TGTGTCAGCAGCTTCTACAGCTCCTACGAGCAGTACTTC. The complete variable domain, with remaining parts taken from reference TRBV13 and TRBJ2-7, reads AAGVIQSPRHLIKEKRETATLKCYPIPRHDTVYWYQQGPGQDPQFLISFYEKMQSDKGSIPDRFSAQQFSDYHSELNMSSLELGDSALYFCVSSFYSSYEQYFGPGTRLTVT.

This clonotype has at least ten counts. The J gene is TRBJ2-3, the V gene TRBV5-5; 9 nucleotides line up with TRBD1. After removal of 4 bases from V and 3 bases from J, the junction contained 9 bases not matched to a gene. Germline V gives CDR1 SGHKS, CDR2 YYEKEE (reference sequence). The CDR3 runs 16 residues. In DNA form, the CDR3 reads TGTGCCAGCAGCAAGCGACAGGGGGATTATACAGATACGCAGTATTTT. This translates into CASSKRQGDYTDTQYF.

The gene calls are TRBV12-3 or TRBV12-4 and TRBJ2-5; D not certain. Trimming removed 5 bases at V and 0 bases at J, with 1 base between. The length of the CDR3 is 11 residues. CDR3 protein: CASSDQETQYF. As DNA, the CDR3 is TGTGCCAGCAGTGACCAAGAGACCCAGTACTTC.

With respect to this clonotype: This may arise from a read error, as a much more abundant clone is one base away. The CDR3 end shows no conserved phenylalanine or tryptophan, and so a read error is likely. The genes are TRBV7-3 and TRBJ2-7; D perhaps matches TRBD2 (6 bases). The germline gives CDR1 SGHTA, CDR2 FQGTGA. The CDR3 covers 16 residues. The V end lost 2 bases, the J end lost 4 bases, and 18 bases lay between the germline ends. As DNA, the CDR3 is TGTGCCAGCAGCTTACTGTGGATGGGGGGAAGATACGAGCAGTACTCC. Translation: CASSLLWMGGRYEQYS.

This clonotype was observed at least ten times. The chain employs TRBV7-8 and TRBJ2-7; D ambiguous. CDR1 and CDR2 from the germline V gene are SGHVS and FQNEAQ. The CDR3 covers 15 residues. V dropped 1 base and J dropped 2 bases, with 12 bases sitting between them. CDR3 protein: CASSLDSPRPYEQYF. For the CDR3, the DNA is TGTGCCAGCAGCTTAGATAGTCCGAGACCCTACGAGCAGTACTTC.

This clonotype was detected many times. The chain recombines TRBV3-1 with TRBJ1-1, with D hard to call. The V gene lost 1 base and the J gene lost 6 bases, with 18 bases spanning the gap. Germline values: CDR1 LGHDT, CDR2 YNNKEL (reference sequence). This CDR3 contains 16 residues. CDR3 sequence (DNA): TGTGCCAGCAGCCAAGTGGATGAGGGCCTCCGCGCTGAAGCTTTCTTT. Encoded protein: CASSQVDEGLRAEAFF.

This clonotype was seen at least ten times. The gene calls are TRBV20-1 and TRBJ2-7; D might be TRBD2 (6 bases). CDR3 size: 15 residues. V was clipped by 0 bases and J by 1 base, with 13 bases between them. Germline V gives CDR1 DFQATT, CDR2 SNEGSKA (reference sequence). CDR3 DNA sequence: TGCAGTGCTAGAGATTTGAGGGCGGGGTCCTACGAGCAGTACTTC. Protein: CSARDLRAGSYEQYF.

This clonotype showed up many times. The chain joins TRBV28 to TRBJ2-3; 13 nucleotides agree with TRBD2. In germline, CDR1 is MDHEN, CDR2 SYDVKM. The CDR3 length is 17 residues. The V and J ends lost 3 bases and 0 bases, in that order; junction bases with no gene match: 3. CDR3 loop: CASSFTSGGASTDTQYF. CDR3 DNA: TGTGCCAGCAGTTTTACTAGCGGGGGGGCGAGCACAGATACGCAGTATTTT.

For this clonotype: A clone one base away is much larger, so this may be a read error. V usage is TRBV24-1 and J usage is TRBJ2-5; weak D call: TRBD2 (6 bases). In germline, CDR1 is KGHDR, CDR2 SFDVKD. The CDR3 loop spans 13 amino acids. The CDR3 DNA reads TGTGCCACCAGTGAGGGCGGCCGGGAGACCCAGCACTTC. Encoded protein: CATSEGGRETQHF.

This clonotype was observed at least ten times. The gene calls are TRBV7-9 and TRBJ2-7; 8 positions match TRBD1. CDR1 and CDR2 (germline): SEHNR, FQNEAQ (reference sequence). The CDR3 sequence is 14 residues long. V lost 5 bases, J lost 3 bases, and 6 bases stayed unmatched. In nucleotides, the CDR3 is TGTGCCAGCAGCCTCGACAGGGGTAACTACGAGCAGTACTTC. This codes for CASSLDRGNYEQYF.

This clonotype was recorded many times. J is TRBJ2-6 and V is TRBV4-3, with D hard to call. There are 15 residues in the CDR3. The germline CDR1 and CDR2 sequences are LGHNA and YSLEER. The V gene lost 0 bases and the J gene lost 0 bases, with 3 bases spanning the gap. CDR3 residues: CASSQDRSGANVLTF. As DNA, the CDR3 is TGCGCCAGCAGCCAAGACCGCTCTGGGGCCAACGTCCTGACTTTC.

In nucleotides, the CDR3 is TGTGCCAGCCGTTTTAGCACAGATACGCAGTATTTT. This codes for CASRFSTDTQYF. The chain uses TRBV7-9 and TRBJ2-3; D is undetermined. The CDR3 has 12 amino acids. Trimming took off 8 bases at V and 0 bases at J, with 6 bases between the two ends. CDR1 and CDR2 (germline): SEHNR, FQNEAQ (reference sequence). Using reference TRBV7-9 and TRBJ2-3 for the parts outside the CDR3, the full variable domain is DTGVSQNPRHKITKRGQNVTFRCDPISEHNRLYWYRQTLGQGPEFLTYFQNEAQLEKSRLLSDRFSAERPKGSFSTLEIQRTEQGDSAMYLCASRFSTDTQYFGPGTRLTVL.

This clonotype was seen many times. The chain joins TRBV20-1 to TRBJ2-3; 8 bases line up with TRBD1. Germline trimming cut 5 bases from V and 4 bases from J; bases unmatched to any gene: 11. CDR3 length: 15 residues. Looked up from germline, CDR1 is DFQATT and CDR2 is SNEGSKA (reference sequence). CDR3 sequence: CSAVVDRGWADTQYF. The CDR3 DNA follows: TGCAGTGCTGTCGTTGACAGGGGATGGGCAGATACGCAGTATTTT.

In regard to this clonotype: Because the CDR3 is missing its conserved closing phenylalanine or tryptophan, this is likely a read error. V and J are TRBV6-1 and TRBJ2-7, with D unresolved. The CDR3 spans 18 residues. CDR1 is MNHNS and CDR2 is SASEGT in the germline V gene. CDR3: CANSEAPSAALSSYEQYS. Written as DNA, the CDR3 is TGTGCCAACAGTGAAGCCCCATCGGCAGCCCTGAGTTCCTACGAGCAGTACTCC.